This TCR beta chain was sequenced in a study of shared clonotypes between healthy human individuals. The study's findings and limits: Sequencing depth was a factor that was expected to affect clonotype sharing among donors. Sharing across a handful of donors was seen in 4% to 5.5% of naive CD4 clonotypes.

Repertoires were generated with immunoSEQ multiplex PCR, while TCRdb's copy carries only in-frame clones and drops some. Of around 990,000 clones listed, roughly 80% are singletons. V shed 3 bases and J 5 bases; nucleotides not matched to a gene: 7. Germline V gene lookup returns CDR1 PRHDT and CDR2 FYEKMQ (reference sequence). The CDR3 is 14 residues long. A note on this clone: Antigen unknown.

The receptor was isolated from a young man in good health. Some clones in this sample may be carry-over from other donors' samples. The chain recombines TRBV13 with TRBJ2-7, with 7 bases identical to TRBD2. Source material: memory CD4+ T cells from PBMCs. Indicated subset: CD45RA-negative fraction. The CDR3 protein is CASSLGDREDEQYF. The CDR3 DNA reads TGTGCCAGCAGCTTGGGCGATCGGGAGGACGAGCAGTACTTC.